The 30 T cell receptor beta chains below were found in one sample sequenced in a study of blood T cell repertoires in COVID-19. The protocol was immunoSEQ multiplex PCR, while the TCRdb copy is restricted to in-frame clones and leaves out a portion. The table lists a few hundred thousand clones, around 89% of them singletons, with roughly 8.9% in the top ten. Sequencing was performed on PBMCs or T cells enriched from blood (not recorded which). The receptors stem from a woman between 40 and 50 years old who had recovered from COVID-19.

The genes are TRBV5-4 and TRBJ2-3; 13 nucleotides line up with TRBD2. Trimming at V came to 9 bases and at J to 5 bases, leaving 6 bases not matched to a gene. The CDR3 is 14 residues long. Per germline, CDR1 SGHNT and CDR2 YYREEE (reference sequence). This CDR3 is CANTSGGAKDTQYF. CDR3 sequence (DNA): TGTGCCAACACTAGCGGGGGGGCGAAAGATACGCAGTATTTT.

The chain combines TRBV28 with TRBJ1-3; D is undetermined. Germline loops: CDR1 MDHEN, CDR2 SYDVKM. Trimming shortened V by 4 bases and J by 3 bases, and 16 bases separated the two germline ends. The CDR3 is made up of 16 amino acids. The CDR3 DNA follows: TGTGCCAGCAGTTCCCCACTGGGTGGAGTTGGAAACACCATATATTTT. It translates to CASSSPLGGVGNTIYF.

The chain couples TRBV7-9 to TRBJ2-3, with a weak D call TRBD1 (6 bases). The V end lost 5 bases, the J end lost 0 bases, and 21 bases lay between the germline ends. Germline values: CDR1 SEHNR, CDR2 FQNEAQ (reference sequence). This CDR3 is 18 amino acids long. This chain's CDR3 is CASSPSTTGRASTDTQYF. CDR3 nucleotide sequence: TGTGCCAGCAGCCCCTCTACGACAGGAAGGGCTAGCACAGATACGCAGTATTTT.

The V gene is TRBV15, the J gene TRBJ1-1; 8 bases are shared with TRBD1. This CDR3 spans 15 amino acids. Germline CDR1 and CDR2: LNHNV and YYDKDF (reference sequence). V was pared by 1 base and J by 8 bases, with 9 bases of the junction left unmatched. In nucleotides, the CDR3 is TGTGCCACCAGCAGAGGTGTCAGGGGGCTTGGGGAAGCTTTCTTT. Residues: CATSRGVRGLGEAFF. Combining the CDR3 with reference TRBV15 and TRBJ1-1 gives the whole variable domain DAMVIQNPRYQVTQFGKPVTLSCSQTLNHNVMYWYQQKSSQAPKLLFHYYDKDFNNEADTPDNFQSRRPNTSFCFLDIRSPGLGDTAMYLCATSRGVRGLGEAFFGQGTRLTVV.

This clone was picked up one time. This sequence joins TRBV10-3 and TRBJ1-1; the match to TRBD1 covers 8 bases. CDR3 length: 14 residues. Germline CDR1 and CDR2: ENHRY and SYGVKD. V shed 3 bases, J shed 7 bases, and the junction held 7 bases outside the gene matches. The CDR3 DNA follows: TGTGCCATCAGTGATGGAAGGGGGACAGGTGAAGCTTTCTTT. Protein product: CAISDGRGTGEAFF.

This chain connects TRBV5-4 to TRBJ2-1, with 10 nucleotides matching TRBD2. Germline V CDR1 and CDR2: SGHNT, YYREEE (reference sequence). This CDR3 has 15 amino acids. The J segment lost 3 bases and the V segment lost 2 bases, leaving 2 bases of the junction unmatched. The CDR3 sequence is CASSFGTSDYNEQFF. The CDR3 DNA sequence: TGTGCCAGCAGCTTCGGGACTAGCGACTACAATGAGCAGTTCTTC.

The chain couples TRBV25-1 to TRBJ2-7, with TRBD1 matching 8 bases. With 10 bases clipped from V and 7 bases from J, the junction kept 15 bases outside the gene matches. Looked up from germline, CDR1 is MGHDK and CDR2 is SYGVNS. The CDR3 is 14 amino acids. The CDR3 protein is CATRRGRGPGEQYF. The CDR3 DNA is TGTGCCACCCGGCGCGGCAGGGGGCCGGGGGAGCAGTACTTC.

Worth noting for this clone: At the DNA level, this CDR3 is encoded by other sequences in the same sample as well. The chain carries TRBV18 and TRBJ2-6, with D unclear. Germline V gene lookup returns CDR1 KGHSH and CDR2 LQKENI. Trimming cost V 2 bases and J 2 bases, with 7 bases left between them. The CDR3 is 15 amino acids. The CDR3 bases are TGTGCCAGCTCACCAACCGGTGCTGGGGCCAACGTCCTGACTTTC. Protein sequence: CASSPTGAGANVLTF.

Here the CDR3 reads CASSQDVERGPYEQYF. CDR3 coding DNA: TGTGCCAGCAGCCAAGATGTGGAGCGGGGTCCCTACGAGCAGTACTTC. The V gene is TRBV3-1 (or the pseudogene TRBV3-2), the J gene TRBJ2-7, with TRBD2 matching 7 bases. The V gene's germline CDR1 is LGHDT and CDR2 YNNKEL (reference sequence). Trimming cost V 0 bases and J 2 bases; bases outside gene matches: 7. CDR3 length: 16 amino acids.

The chain employs TRBV4-1 and TRBJ2-3; 13 bases align to TRBD2. The CDR3 loop spans 18 amino acids. The germline V gene encodes CDR1 MGHRA and CDR2 YSYEKL. Trimming took 0 bases from V and 1 from J; bases not matched to a gene: 4. For the CDR3, the DNA is TGCGCCAGCAGCCAAGAAGGGGGACTAGCGGGGCGCACAGATACGCAGTATTTT. It yields the protein CASSQEGGLAGRTDTQYF.

CDR3 protein: CASSIGLAGGYEQYF. The CDR3 nucleotides are TGTGCCAGCAGCATTGGACTAGCGGGAGGCTACGAGCAGTACTTC. This chain uses TRBV5-4 with TRBJ2-7, with TRBD2 matching over 14 bases. This CDR3 spans 15 amino acids. J gave up 3 bases and V 4 bases, and 3 bases lay outside the gene matches. Germline CDR1 reads SGHNT; CDR2 reads YYREEE (reference sequence).

The chain combines TRBV29-1 with TRBJ1-1, with D tentatively TRBD1 (6 bases). Trimming shortened V by 3 bases and J by 5 bases, and 13 bases separated the two germline ends. There are 13 residues in the CDR3. The germline gives CDR1 SQVTM, CDR2 ANQGSEA. The CDR3 region has the DNA TGCAGCGTTGAGGGGGCAGGGGATACTGAAGCTTTCTTT. Encoded protein: CSVEGAGDTEAFF.

The genes are TRBV3-1 (or the pseudogene TRBV3-2) and TRBJ2-7; D unclear. Per the germline V gene, CDR1 is LGHDT and CDR2 is YNNKEL (reference sequence). CDR3 length equals 15 residues. V was trimmed by 0 bases and J by 0 bases, leaving 9 bases between them. This chain's CDR3 is CASSQDNWSSYEQYF. DNA for the CDR3: TGTGCCAGCAGCCAAGACAACTGGAGCTCCTACGAGCAGTACTTC.

The chain has TRBV7-3 and TRBJ1-2; D gene uncertain. Trimming left V 5 bases short and J 7 bases short, with 14 bases between. The germline gives CDR1 SGHTA, CDR2 FQGTGA. The CDR3 totals 13 residues. Written as DNA, the CDR3 is TGTGCCAGCAGCGAACTGGCGGGAGTTGGCTACACCTTC. Encoded protein: CASSELAGVGYTF.

This clone was counted a single time. The chain has TRBV2 and TRBJ2-2; D perhaps matches TRBD1 (5 bases). CDR1 SNHLY and CDR2 FYNNEI come from the germline V gene. Trimming shortened V by 7 bases and J by 0 bases, and 12 bases separated the two germline ends. The CDR3 runs 15 residues. The CDR3 sequence is CASIYETANTGELFF. The CDR3 DNA reads TGTGCCAGCATTTACGAGACAGCGAACACCGGGGAGCTGTTTTTT. Full variable domain (rest looked up from reference TRBV2 and TRBJ2-2): EPEVTQTPSHQVTQMGQEVILRCVPISNHLYFYWYRQILGQKVEFLVSFYNNEISEKSEIFDDQFSVERPDGSNFTLKIRSTKLEDSAMYFCASIYETANTGELFFGEGSRLTVL.

V usage is TRBV20-1 and J usage is TRBJ1-5; D unclear. Deletions cut 3 bases from V and 3 bases from J, with 6 bases between. CDR3 length: 12 residues. CDR1 is DFQATT, CDR2 SNEGSKA, per germline (reference sequence). CDR3 loop: CSASNNNQPQHF. The CDR3 nucleotides are TGCAGTGCTAGTAATAACAATCAGCCCCAGCATTTT.

The chain couples TRBV24-1 to TRBJ2-3, with TRBD2 identical over 10 bases. The CDR3 extends over 18 amino acids. Unmatched junction bases numbered 10, after V lost 1 base and J lost 4 bases. Germline loops: CDR1 KGHDR, CDR2 SFDVKD. The CDR3 region is CATSDLTPLAGGADTQYF. The CDR3 nucleotides read TGTGCCACCAGTGATTTAACCCCCTTAGCGGGAGGTGCAGATACGCAGTATTTT.

This chain uses TRBV18 with TRBJ1-2; 11 nucleotides match TRBD1. The CDR3 covers 14 residues. CDR1 and CDR2 from the germline V gene are KGHSH and LQKENI. With 4 bases clipped from V and 7 bases from J, the junction kept 5 bases outside the gene matches. The CDR3 region has the DNA TGTGCCAGCTCACGGGGACAGGGGGAATCTGGCTACACCTTC. This translates into CASSRGQGESGYTF.

The chain uses TRBV18 and TRBJ2-7; TRBD1 matches at 8 bases. V lost 3 bases to trimming and J lost 2 bases; unmatched junction nucleotides: 6. CDR3 length: 15 amino acids. Germline V lookup: CDR1 KGHSH, CDR2 LQKENI. CDR3 DNA sequence: TGTGCCAGCTCACCCTTACCGACAGGGGCCTACGAGCAGTACTTC. Amino acids: CASSPLPTGAYEQYF.

The chain uses TRBV5-1 and TRBJ2-7; 8 bases agree with TRBD2. Germline-derived CDR1 and CDR2 are SGHRS and YFSETQ. The junction had 13 bases not matched to a gene; V was cut back by 0 bases and J by 5 bases. CDR3 size: 17 residues. The CDR3 DNA sequence: TGCGCCAGCAGCTTGGGTGTTAGCGGGGACGCCTGGGACGAGCAGTACTTC. This encodes CASSLGVSGDAWDEQYF.

The chain has TRBV7-2 and TRBJ2-3, with D perhaps matching TRBD2 (6 bases). Germline V gives CDR1 SGHTA, CDR2 FQGNSA. Trimming removed 6 bases at V and 3 bases at J, with 16 bases between. The CDR3 is made up of 15 amino acids. The CDR3 loop reads CASRPRERVTDTQYF. CDR3 bases: TGTGCCAGCAGGCCTCGGGAGAGGGTTACAGATACGCAGTATTTT.

The chain's CDR3 is CASSKTGFAEAFF. The CDR3 coding sequence is TGTGCCAGCAGCAAGACAGGGTTTGCTGAAGCTTTCTTT. The V call is TRBV7-9, the J call TRBJ1-1, with 7 bases fitting TRBD1. The CDR3 contains 13 residues. Unmatched junction bases numbered 6, after V lost 5 bases and J lost 6 bases. Germline CDR1 is SEHNR and CDR2 is FQNEAQ (reference sequence).

This chain joins TRBV30 and TRBJ1-1; possible D gene TRBD1, 5 bases. Germline CDR1 and CDR2: GTSNPN and SVGIG (reference sequence). This CDR3 is 13 amino acids long. V was shortened by 4 bases and J by 1 base, with 10 bases between the two germline ends. The CDR3 sequence is CAWNAGRNTEAFF. In nucleotides, the CDR3 is TGTGCCTGGAACGCAGGGCGGAACACTGAAGCTTTCTTT.

This clone was observed a handful of times. The chain links TRBV29-1 to TRBJ1-1; 10 bases line up with TRBD1. J was trimmed by 5 bases and V by 3 bases; bases with no gene match: 6. The CDR3 has 14 amino acids. CDR1 and CDR2 (germline): SQVTM, ANQGSEA. CDR3 sequence (DNA): TGCAGCGTTGATGACAGGGGGCTAGGTACTGAAGCTTTCTTT. This gives the protein CSVDDRGLGTEAFF.

V and J are TRBV5-1 and TRBJ2-1; 8 bases fit TRBD2. This CDR3 is built from 17 residues. Germline values: CDR1 SGHRS, CDR2 YFSETQ. J was trimmed by 7 bases and V by 2 bases; bases with no gene match: 14. The CDR3 region is CASSFLAAGRAANEQFF. CDR3 coding DNA: TGCGCCAGCAGCTTCCTCGCGGCCGGGAGGGCCGCGAATGAGCAGTTCTTC. Using reference TRBV5-1 and TRBJ2-1 for the parts outside the CDR3, the full variable domain is KAGVTQTPRYLIKTRGQQVTLSCSPISGHRSVSWYQQTPGQGLQFLFEYFSETQRNKGNFPGRFSGRQFSNSRSEMNVSTLELGDSALYLCASSFLAAGRAANEQFFGPGTRLTVL.

This rearrangement joins TRBV30 to TRBJ1-1; D is unresolved. The germline V gene has CDR1 GTSNPN and CDR2 SVGIG (reference sequence). The CDR3 contains 13 residues. V lost 2 bases and J lost 3, with 10 bases in between. CDR3 sequence: CAWSSQLDTEAFF. The CDR3 DNA sequence: TGTGCCTGGAGTTCCCAACTCGACACTGAAGCTTTCTTT.

The rearrangement uses TRBV9 and TRBJ2-3; D remains ambiguous. Between the trimmed V and J ends, which lost 0 bases and 2 bases, there was a span of 13 bases. This CDR3 is built from 16 residues. Germline V gene lookup returns CDR1 SGDLS and CDR2 YYNGEE. The CDR3 is CASSVVARGATDTQYF. CDR3 bases: TGTGCCAGCAGCGTAGTTGCCAGAGGTGCCACAGATACGCAGTATTTT.

V usage is TRBV30 and J usage is TRBJ2-7, with 7 bases fitting TRBD1. The CDR3 has 11 amino acids. V trimming: 4 bases; J trimming: 3 bases; junction bases outside the gene matches: 0. Germline CDR1 is GTSNPN and CDR2 is SVGIG (reference sequence). The CDR3 DNA reads TGTGCCTGGACAGGGGGCTACGAGCAGTACTTC. It encodes CAWTGGYEQYF.

Worth noting for this clone: This sample includes further DNA sequences coding for the same CDR3. This rearrangement joins TRBV27 to TRBJ2-7, with 9 bases that match TRBD1. V lost 0 bases, J lost 1 base, and 1 base stayed unmatched. Germline V lookup: CDR1 MNHEY, CDR2 SMNVEV (reference sequence). This CDR3 spans 15 amino acids. Written as DNA, the CDR3 is TGTGCCAGCAGTTTATCGGGGACAGGGTCCTACGAGCAGTACTTC. Its protein is CASSLSGTGSYEQYF.

V usage is TRBV28 and J usage is TRBJ1-1; TRBD1 matches 8 bases. Trimming removed 4 bases from V and 3 bases from J; junction bases left unmatched: 7. The germline gives CDR1 MDHEN, CDR2 SYDVKM. The CDR3 extends over 15 amino acids. CDR3 region: CASSSRGRGDTEAFF. The CDR3 bases are TGTGCCAGCAGTTCCAGGGGGCGCGGGGACACTGAAGCTTTCTTT.